These 4 T cell receptor beta chains were all obtained from the same sample, sequenced in a study of cytomegalovirus exposure and HLA in healthy donors. Sequenced by immunoSEQ multiplex PCR; TCRdb stores in-frame clones only, minus some. The sample lists 130,000 to 150,000 clones; 70% to 90% were seen once. The sample comprised PBMCs. The receptors stem from a woman in her 30s in good health and CMV-seropositive.

This clone was seen more than once but under ten times. V and J are TRBV25-1 and TRBJ2-7, with 10 bases fitting TRBD1. From germline, CDR1 is MGHDK and CDR2 SYGVNS. The CDR3 sequence is 14 residues long. V was clipped by 6 bases and J by 4 bases; unmatched bases: 6. For the CDR3, the DNA is TGTGCCAGCAGCCACCCGGGACAGGGGTACGAGCAGTACTTC. This gives the protein CASSHPGQGYEQYF.

This chain links TRBV19 with TRBJ2-7; TRBD2 aligns across 7 bases. CDR3 size: 14 residues. J lost 0 bases, V lost 5 bases, and 4 bases had no gene match. From germline, CDR1 is LNHDA and CDR2 SQIVND (reference sequence). The CDR3 DNA is TGTGCCAGTAGTGCAGCGGGGACCTCCTACGAGCAGTACTTC. This gives the protein CASSAAGTSYEQYF.

The rearrangement uses TRBV6-5 and TRBJ2-1, with D perhaps TRBD1 (5 bases). The CDR3 has 15 residues. Germline assignment: CDR1 MNHEY and CDR2 SVGAGI. Trimming stripped 7 bases from V and 0 bases from J, with 13 bases between. The CDR3 DNA follows: TGTGCCAGCAAATTGGGGCCGAGCTCCTACAATGAGCAGTTCTTC. Translating it yields CASKLGPSSYNEQFF.

This clone was observed once. The chain couples TRBV27 to TRBJ2-1; 7 bases align to TRBD1. The V and J ends lost 0 bases and 4 bases, in that order; junction bases with no gene match: 6. The CDR3 sequence is 16 residues long. The V gene's germline CDR1 is MNHEY and CDR2 SMNVEV (reference sequence). The CDR3, as DNA: TGTGCCAGCAGTTTATCCTCCGGGACAGTTTACAATGAGCAGTTCTTC. It specifies CASSLSSGTVYNEQFF.